The table lists the clone carrying this T cell receptor (beta chain) with a count of one. Its antigen is not known. The sample belongs to a study of T cells in Graves' hyperthyroidism and ophthalmopathy. Background on the study: Any treatment followed the collection of peripheral blood at initial diagnosis. Points from the study as a whole: Through a model of 13 V-J features, ophthalmopathy was separated from stable hyperthyroidism.

TCR beta CDR3 regions were amplified from RNA. TCR CDR3 regions were first amplified by RT-PCR with HTBI primers. In TCRdb, the multiplex PCR reads were re-called with MiXCR into one record per CDR3 protein. The sample lists nearly 750,000 distinct CDR3 sequences, over 35% occurring once. Absent ophthalmopathy progression within 18 months defined stable Graves' hyperthyroidism. Hyperthyroidism in the patients, aged 18 to 65, was newly diagnosed and under 2 months in duration. Germline V gene sequence: CDR1 MGHDK, CDR2 SYGVNS. V lost 5 bases and J lost 5, with 9 bases in between. The CDR3 is 12 residues long.

This clonotype was obtained from a middle-aged woman with Graves' hyperthyroidism. The rearrangement uses TRBV25-1 and TRBJ1-2; no definite D call. The sequenced material came from blood. CDR3 coding DNA: TGTGCCAGCAGTTCTTGGGGTTATGGCTACACCTTC. This gives the protein CASSSWGYGYTF.